This TCR beta chain was documented in a study of Graves' ophthalmopathy and Graves' hyperthyroidism. Beta-chain TCR CDR3 regions were amplified from RNA transcripts. Following a first-round RT-PCR that used HTBI primers, a second-round multiplex PCR was carried out. TCRdb re-derived calls from the multiplex PCR reads in MiXCR, one entry per CDR3 protein. Seen here are 35,000 to 50,000 distinct CDR3 sequences, about 50% observed once, and the top ten hold 26%. The CDR3 is 13 residues long. Germline trimming cut 7 bases from V and 1 base from J; bases unmatched to any gene: 0. Germline V gene sequence: CDR1 KGHDR, CDR2 SFDVKD.

This TCR came from an adult woman with stable Graves' hyperthyroidism. The chain couples TRBV24-1 to TRBJ1-5, with 7 nucleotides matching TRBD1. Sequenced material: peripheral blood. Here the CDR3 DNA reads TGTGCCACCAGGGGACAGAGCAATCAGCCCCAGCATTTT. Its protein is CATRGQSNQPQHF.